This record looks at one TCR beta chain sequence and its context. Only in-frame clones appear in the TCRdb table, and some are missing; sequencing was by immunoSEQ multiplex PCR. The table has 130,000 or so clones, roughly 92% seen once. Trimming pared 5 bases from V and 6 bases from J, leaving 11 bases between. The CDR3 is 13 amino acids. Germline lookup yields CDR1 KGHDR and CDR2 SFDVKD. This record belongs to a study of control samples from healthy donors and cancer patients. Material for sequencing was blood. This sequence was found in a man aged 18-30 years in good health. V usage is TRBV24-1 and J usage is TRBJ2-3; either TRBD1 or TRBD2 may fit D (5 bases each). The DNA for the CDR3 is TGTGCCACCAGTGCCGAGGGGCGCGATACGCAGTATTTT. Amino acid sequence: CATSAEGRDTQYF.